A selection of T cell receptor beta chains follows, all from one sample in a study of T cell responses to AZD1222 COVID-19 vaccine. TCRdb's table, derived via immunoSEQ multiplex PCR, lists solely in-frame clones and lacks some. Of 35,000 to 50,000 clones listed, 80% are singletons. The sequencing used peripheral blood, collected 28 days after the second dose of the MenACWY control vaccine. The receptors here all came from an adult who received the MenACWY meningococcal vaccine as a control. Each CDR3 is given without its conserved first and last residue.

v_call	cdr3_length	cdr3_aa
TRBV3-1/TRBV3-2	14	ASTLSGGWGNTEAF
TRBV7-9	12	ASRPGIRYNEQF
TRBV6-4	11	ASSDSGTGGYT
TRBV5-4	11	ASSAASSYEQY
TRBV19	16	ASSNLGVMGGGANVLT
TRBV10-1	14	ASSGPSDKHTGELF
TRBV6-6	12	ASSYSLYQETQY
TRBV25-1	12	ASTRTGGNTEAF
TRBV6-6	15	ASSLPATGINTGELF
TRBV5-1	11	ASSPRTEETQY
TRBV23-1	15	ASSQSAPDRGKSGYT
TRBV7-9	13	ASSGTGGSNEKLF
TRBV15	13	ATSRNRATNEKLF
TRBV18	14	ASSYGTGGSGNTIY
TRBV18	13	ASSPTRGIEEKLF
TRBV30	11	AWSSGGYNEQF
TRBV6-5	12	ASSSRPRSGELF
TRBV19	12	ASRNRASQETQY
TRBV28	14	ASSGGGGLANYGYT
TRBV7-8	12	ASSFGRQQETQY
TRBV14	12	ASSQAIRWETQY
TRBV19	11	ASSHERDWGYT
TRBV4-2	14	ASSQDFTSGVETQY
TRBV6-5	13	ASSWTGAPNTEAF
TRBV27	13	ASSLSGTKYNEQF
TRBV5-1	12	ASSSSAANTEAF
TRBV5-6	9	ASSSTAEAF
TRBV6-5	12	ASSYSLGGTEAF
TRBV18	12	ASSDWGGETEAF
TRBV27	9	ARRSCYGYT
TRBV28	16	ASTPVSVGRTDNQPQH
TRBV30	12	AWSVLGGASPLH
TRBV19	11	ASSKDRADTQY
TRBV25-1	12	ASSEERSGNTIY
TRBV15	14	ATSSQWTGPGNTIY
TRBV18	13	ASSPRGTGNTEAF
TRBV7-9	13	ASSPRDRESGELF
TRBV20-1	13	SASRETSGKETQY
TRBV18	17	ASSPPRGPGRGHGNTIY
TRBV11-2	10	ASSLAGGRAF
TRBV27	12	ASSSRDRRQPQH
TRBV19	13	ASSEWLSSYNEQF
TRBV6-4	11	ASSLAANQPQH
TRBV27	15	ASSLSGLAGGTGELF
TRBV19	12	ASSHPGTGNKLF
TRBV27	13	ASSRQGLGNEKLF
TRBV12-3/TRBV12-4	10	ASSSGYYEQY
TRBV6-5	10	ASGTKTNEQF
TRBV5-6	17	ASSLGPGTSWGPLETQY
TRBV5-1	15	ASSATGALGLGSEAF